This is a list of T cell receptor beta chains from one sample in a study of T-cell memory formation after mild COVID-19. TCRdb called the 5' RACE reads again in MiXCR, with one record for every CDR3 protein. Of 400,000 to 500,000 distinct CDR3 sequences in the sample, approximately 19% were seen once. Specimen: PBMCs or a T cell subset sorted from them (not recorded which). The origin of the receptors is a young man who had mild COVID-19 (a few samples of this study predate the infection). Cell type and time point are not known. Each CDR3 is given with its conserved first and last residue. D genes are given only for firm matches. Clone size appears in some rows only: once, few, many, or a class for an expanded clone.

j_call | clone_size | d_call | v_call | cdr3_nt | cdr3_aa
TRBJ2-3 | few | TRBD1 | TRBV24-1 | TGTGCCACCAGTGAATGGACAGGGGTCTGTAGCACAGATACGCAGTATTTT | CATSEWTGVCSTDTQYF
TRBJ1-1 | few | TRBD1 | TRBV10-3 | TGTGCCATCAGTGGGACAGGCGACAAAAGGAACACTGAAGCTTTCTTT | CAISGTGDKRNTEAFF
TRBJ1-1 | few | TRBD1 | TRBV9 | TGTGCCAGCAGCCCGTACAGGGGGGCCGGCGCTGAAGCTTTCTTT | CASSPYRGAGAEAFF
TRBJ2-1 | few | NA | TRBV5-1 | TGCGCCAGCAGCGTCGGGGCTCCGGGTGAGCAGTTCTTC | CASSVGAPGEQFF
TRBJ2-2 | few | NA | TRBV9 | TGTGCCAGCAGCGCCCTTTCCCATAACACCGGGGAGCTGTTTTTT | CASSALSHNTGELFF
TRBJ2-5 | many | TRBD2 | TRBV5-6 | TGTGCCAGCAGCTTGGCTAGCGGGGGGTTCGAGACCCAGTACTTC | CASSLASGGFETQYF
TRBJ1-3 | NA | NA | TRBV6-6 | TGTGCCAGCAGTTACATGACTTACTCTGGAAACACCATATATTTT | CASSYMTYSGNTIYF
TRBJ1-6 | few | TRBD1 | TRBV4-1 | TGCGCCAGCAGCCAAGAAGGGACAGGGTTTGCCTATAATTCACCCCTCCACTTT | CASSQEGTGFAYNSPLHF
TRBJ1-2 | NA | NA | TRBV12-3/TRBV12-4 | TGTGCCAGCAGTTTCTTGGACACAGGGTCGTATGGCTACACCTTC | CASSFLDTGSYGYTF
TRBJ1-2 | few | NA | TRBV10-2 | TGCGCCAGCAGTGGGTCCGCAGCTAACTATGGCTACACCTTC | CASSGSAANYGYTF
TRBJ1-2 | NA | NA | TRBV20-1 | TGCAGTGCCCCCCTGGAGAACTATGGCTACACCTTC | CSAPLENYGYTF
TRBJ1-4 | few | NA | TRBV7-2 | TGTGCCAGCAGCTTAGGAGGCTGGGCGACGGGACTGTTTTTT | CASSLGGWATGLFF
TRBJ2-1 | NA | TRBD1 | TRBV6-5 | TGTGCCAGCAGTTACCTCAGGGGGCATGAGCAGTTCTTC | CASSYLRGHEQFF
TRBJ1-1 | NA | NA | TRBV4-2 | TGTGCCAGCAGCCAAGATAGGGTGGGGAACACTGAAGCTTTCTTT | CASSQDRVGNTEAFF
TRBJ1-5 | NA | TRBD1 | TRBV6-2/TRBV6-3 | TGTGCCAGCAGTAGGACAGGGACCCAGCCCCAGCATTTT | CASSRTGTQPQHF
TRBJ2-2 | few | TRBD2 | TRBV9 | TGTGCCAGCAGCGTAGCGGAACCGGGACTAGCGGAGTACACCGGGGAGCTGTTTTTT | CASSVAEPGLAEYTGELFF
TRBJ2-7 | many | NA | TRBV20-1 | TGCAGTGCAACGACCGGGACTGCTAACTCCTACGAGCAGTACTTC | CSATTGTANSYEQYF
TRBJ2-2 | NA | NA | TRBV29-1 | TGCAGCGTTCGTTTCGGGGCACTGAACACCGGGGAGCTGTTTTTT | CSVRFGALNTGELFF
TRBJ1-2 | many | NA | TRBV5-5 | TGTGCCAGCAGCTGGGGTGACTATGGCTACACCTTC | CASSWGDYGYTF
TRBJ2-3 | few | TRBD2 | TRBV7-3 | TGTGCCAGCAGCTTAAATCGCCCGGGACTAGCGGGAGATACGCAGTATTTT | CASSLNRPGLAGDTQYF
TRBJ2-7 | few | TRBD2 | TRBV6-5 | TGTGCCAGCAGTTACCGGGGGGGGGCCTACGAGCAGTACTTC | CASSYRGGAYEQYF
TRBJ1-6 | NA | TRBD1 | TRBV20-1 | TGCAGTGCGAGGATGACAGGGACCAATTCACCCCTCCACTTT | CSARMTGTNSPLHF
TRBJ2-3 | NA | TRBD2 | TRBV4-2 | TGTGCCAGCAGCCTAAGGGTGAGGGAGGGGAGCACAGATACGCAGTATTTT | CASSLRVREGSTDTQYF
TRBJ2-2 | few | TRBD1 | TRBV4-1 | TGCGCCAGCAGCCAACGGACAGGGGTTAGCTCCGGGGAGCTGTTTTTT | CASSQRTGVSSGELFF
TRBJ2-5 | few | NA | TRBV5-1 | TGCGCCAGCAGCCGTCAGGGCCTCCAAGAGACCCAGTACTTC | CASSRQGLQETQYF
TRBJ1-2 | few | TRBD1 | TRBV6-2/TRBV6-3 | TGTGCCAGCAGGATGGACAGGAACTATGGCTACACCTTC | CASRMDRNYGYTF
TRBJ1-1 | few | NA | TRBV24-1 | TGTGCCACCAGTGAGTTGTGGGGGTCTGAAGCTTTCTTT | CATSELWGSEAFF
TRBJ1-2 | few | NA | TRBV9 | TGTGCCAGCAATACAGGCCTTCTGGCCTATGGCTACACCTTC | CASNTGLLAYGYTF
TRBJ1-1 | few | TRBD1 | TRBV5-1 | TGCGCCAGCAGCTTGGGGGGGACAGTCATGAACACTGAAGCTTTCTTT | CASSLGGTVMNTEAFF
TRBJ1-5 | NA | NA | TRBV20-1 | TGCAGTGCCACGGGACTCCCGAGGAGTGGCAATCAGCCCCAGCATTTT | CSATGLPRSGNQPQHF
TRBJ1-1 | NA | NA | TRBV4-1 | TGCGCCAGCAGCCTAGAGGAACGCGGCGCCGGGGACACTGAAGCTTTCTTT | CASSLEERGAGDTEAFF
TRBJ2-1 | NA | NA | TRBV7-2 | TGTGCCAGCACCCTGGGGGGACTCCTGTCGGCTGAGCAGTTCTTC | CASTLGGLLSAEQFF
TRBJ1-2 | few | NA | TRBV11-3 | TGTGCCAGCAGCTTACGGTCGAAGGACTATGGCTACACCTTC | CASSLRSKDYGYTF
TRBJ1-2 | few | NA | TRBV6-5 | TGTGCCAGCAGTTATGTACAGTTTTATGGCTACACCTTC | CASSYVQFYGYTF
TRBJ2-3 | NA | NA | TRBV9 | TGTGCCAGCAGCGTAGGAACCAGGGTTCGAGGTACGCAGTATTTT | CASSVGTRVRGTQYF
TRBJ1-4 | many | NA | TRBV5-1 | TGCGCCAGCACCTCGAGTTCGACTAATGAAAAACTGTTTTTT | CASTSSSTNEKLFF
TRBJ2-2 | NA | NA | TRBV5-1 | TGCGCCAGCAGCTTGTCACCGGGGAACACCGGGGAGCTGTTTTTT | CASSLSPGNTGELFF
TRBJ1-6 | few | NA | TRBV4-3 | TGCGCCAGCAGCCGGACCGAAAACAGAAATTCACCCCTCCACTTT | CASSRTENRNSPLHF
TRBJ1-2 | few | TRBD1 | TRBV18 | TGTGCCAGCTCACCAACGGGACAGGATGGGGATGGCTACACCTTC | CASSPTGQDGDGYTF
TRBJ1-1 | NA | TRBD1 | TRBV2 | TGTGCCAGCAGCCCCGTGATGGGACAGGGTTACACTGAAGCTTTCTTT | CASSPVMGQGYTEAFF
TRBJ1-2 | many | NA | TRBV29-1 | TGCAGCGTTCGTCCCAGCAGCTATGGCTACACCTTC | CSVRPSSYGYTF
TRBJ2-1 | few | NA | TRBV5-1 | TGCGCCAGCAGCTTGCGGGGGAGGAATGAGCAGTTCTTC | CASSLRGRNEQFF
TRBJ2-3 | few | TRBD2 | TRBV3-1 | TGTGCCAGCAGCCACAGAGCGGGGGGGCGAGATACGCAGTATTTT | CASSHRAGGRDTQYF
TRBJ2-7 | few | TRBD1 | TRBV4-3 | TGCGCCAGCAGCCCAGGACAGGGGGCTTCTGGGGAGCAGTACTTC | CASSPGQGASGEQYF
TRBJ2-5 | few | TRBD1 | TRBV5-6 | TGTGCCAGCAGCTTGTTTCTAACAGGGGTAGAGACCCAGTACTTC | CASSLFLTGVETQYF